This TCR beta chain was profiled in a study of cytomegalovirus exposure and HLA in healthy donors. Remarks on this clone: Its antigen is undetermined.

PCR primers comprised 60 Vbeta and 13 Jbeta primers. Per the study methods: Later work found 65 million to 100 million unique TCR beta chains, with about 10 million shared. Only in-frame clones appear in the TCRdb table, and some are missing; sequencing was by immunoSEQ multiplex PCR. That table furnishes V, J and clone size, whereas the DNA furnished D and trimming. This sample has 100,000 to 120,000 clones, with approximately 80% found just once. The study, taken as a whole, reports: Presence/absence analyses assumed roughly uniform sequencing depth across donors. A later analysis reportedly found that, within productive TCRs, an Asian-associated ancestry cluster had fewer N-insertions than the mean observed across the roughly 670 donors.

The CDR3 totals 16 residues. CDR1 GTSNPN and CDR2 SVGIG come from the germline V gene (reference sequence). Trimming cost V 0 bases and J 4 bases; bases outside gene matches: 9. The chain links TRBV30 to TRBJ2-1; 7 bases map to TRBD2. The clonotype was recovered from a woman between 55 and 75 years old in good health and CMV-seropositive. Sequencing was carried out using PBMCs. DNA of the CDR3: TGTGCCTGGAGTGTACGCGGAGGGAGGGCGTACAATGAGCAGTTCTTC. Encoded protein: CAWSVRGGRAYNEQFF. Supplemented by reference TRBV30 and TRBJ2-1, the full variable domain reads SQTIHQWPATLVQPVGSPLSLECTVEGTSNPNLYWYRQAAGRGLQLLFYSVGIGQISSEVPQNLSASRPQDRQFILSSKKLLLSDSGFYLCAWSVRGGRAYNEQFFGPGTRLTVL.